This T cell receptor (beta chain) is drawn from a study of preoperative IRX-2 immunotherapy in early breast cancer. Stated treatment: preoperative locoregional IRX-2 cytokine immunotherapy. Repertoires were generated with immunoSEQ multiplex PCR, while TCRdb's copy carries only in-frame clones and drops some. The table lists under 35,000 clones, about four fifths of them singletons, with more than 3% in the top ten. This CDR3 has 14 residues. Per the germline V gene, CDR1 is SGHNT and CDR2 is YENEEA. Trimming removed 3 bases from V and 2 bases from J, with 11 bases in between. The TCR sequence derives from a human donor with breast cancer. The rearrangement uses TRBV11-3 and TRBJ2-7; tentatively, D is TRBD1 (6 bases). The sample was acquired from a patient treated with IRX-2 immunotherapy. The DNA of the CDR3 is TGTGCCAGCAGCTTGAACAGGGAACCCTACGAGCAGTACTTC. Protein product: CASSLNREPYEQYF.